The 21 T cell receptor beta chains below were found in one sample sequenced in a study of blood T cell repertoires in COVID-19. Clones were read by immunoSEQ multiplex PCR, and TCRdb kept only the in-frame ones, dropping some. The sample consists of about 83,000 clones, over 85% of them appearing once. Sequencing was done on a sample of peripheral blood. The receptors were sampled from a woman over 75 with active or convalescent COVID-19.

CDR3 sequence: CASSLVANAGNTIYF. DNA of the CDR3: TGTGCCAGCAGCTTAGTAGCAAACGCCGGAAACACCATATATTTT. This chain connects TRBV7-2 to TRBJ1-3; D remains ambiguous. CDR3 length equals 15 residues. Germline values: CDR1 SGHTA, CDR2 FQGNSA. The V and J ends lost 1 base and 4 bases respectively, with 11 bases between them.

CDR3 amino acids: CASLSRVYNEQFF. The CDR3 nucleotides read TGTGCCAGCTTGAGCCGAGTCTACAATGAGCAGTTCTTC. The V gene is TRBV13, the J gene TRBJ2-1; D uncertain. Germline loops: CDR1 PRHDT, CDR2 FYEKMQ (reference sequence). The V end was cut by 8 bases, the J end by 3 bases, with 11 bases between. The CDR3 sequence is 13 residues long.

CDR3 protein: CASCRDRTNTGELFF. The CDR3 DNA sequence: TGTGCCAGCTGCCGGGACAGGACGAACACCGGGGAGCTGTTTTTT. This sequence joins TRBV2 and TRBJ2-2; TRBD1 aligns across 8 bases. V was clipped by 8 bases and J by 0 bases; unmatched bases: 5. From germline, CDR1 is SNHLY and CDR2 FYNNEI. CDR3 length equals 15 residues.

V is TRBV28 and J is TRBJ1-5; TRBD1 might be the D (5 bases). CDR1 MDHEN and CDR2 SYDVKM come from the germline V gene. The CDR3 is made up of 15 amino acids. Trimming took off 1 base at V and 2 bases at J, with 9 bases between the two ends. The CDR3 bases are TGTGCCAGCAGTTTATTGGGGGGGGGCAATCAGCCCCAGCATTTT. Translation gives CASSLLGGGNQPQHF.

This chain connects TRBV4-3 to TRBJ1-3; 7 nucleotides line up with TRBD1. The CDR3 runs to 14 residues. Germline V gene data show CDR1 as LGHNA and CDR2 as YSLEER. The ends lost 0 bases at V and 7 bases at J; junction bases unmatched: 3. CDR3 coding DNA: TGCGCCAGCAGCCAAGATCAGGGGGTCAACACCATATATTTT. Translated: CASSQDQGVNTIYF.

The CDR3 here is CASIGLDLGQTEAFF. CDR3 nucleotides: TGTGCCAGTATAGGCCTGGACCTGGGACAGACTGAAGCTTTCTTT. The chain joins TRBV19 to TRBJ1-1, with 7 nucleotides matching TRBD1. The CDR3 has 15 residues. The V gene end was trimmed by 7 bases and the J gene end by 5 bases; junction bases not matched to a gene: 13. Germline V gene sequence: CDR1 LNHDA, CDR2 SQIVND (reference sequence).

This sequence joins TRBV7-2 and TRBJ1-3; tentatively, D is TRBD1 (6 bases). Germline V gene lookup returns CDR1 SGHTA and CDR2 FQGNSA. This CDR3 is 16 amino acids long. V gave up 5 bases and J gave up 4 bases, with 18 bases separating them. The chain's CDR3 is CASSPQGLGRGNTIYF. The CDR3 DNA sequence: TGTGCCAGCAGCCCACAGGGTCTGGGGCGCGGAAACACCATATATTTT.

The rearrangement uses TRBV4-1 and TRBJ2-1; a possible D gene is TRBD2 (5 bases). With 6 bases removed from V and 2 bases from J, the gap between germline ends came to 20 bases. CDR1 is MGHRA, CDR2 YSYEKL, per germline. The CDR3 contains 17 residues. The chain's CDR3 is CASSQQRGLGPYNEQFF. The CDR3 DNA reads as TGCGCCAGCAGTCAGCAGAGAGGACTCGGTCCCTACAATGAGCAGTTCTTC.

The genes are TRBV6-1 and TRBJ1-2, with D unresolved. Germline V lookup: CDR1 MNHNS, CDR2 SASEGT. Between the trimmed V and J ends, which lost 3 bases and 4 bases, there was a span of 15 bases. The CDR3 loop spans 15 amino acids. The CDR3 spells CASSDWAVSAYGYTF. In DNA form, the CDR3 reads TGTGCCAGCAGTGATTGGGCAGTCTCGGCCTATGGCTACACCTTC.

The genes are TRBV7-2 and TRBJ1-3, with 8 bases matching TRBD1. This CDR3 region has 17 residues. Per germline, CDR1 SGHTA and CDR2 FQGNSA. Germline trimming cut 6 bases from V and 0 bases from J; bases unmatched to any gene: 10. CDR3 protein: CASRLYGTGDSGNTIYF. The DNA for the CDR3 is TGTGCCAGCAGGCTATATGGGACAGGTGACTCTGGAAACACCATATATTTT.

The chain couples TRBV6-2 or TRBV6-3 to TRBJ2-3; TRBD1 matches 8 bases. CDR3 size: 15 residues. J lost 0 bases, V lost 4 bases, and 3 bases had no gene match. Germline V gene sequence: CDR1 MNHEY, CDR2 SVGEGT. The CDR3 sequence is CASSWDRKSTDTQYF. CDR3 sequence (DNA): TGTGCCAGCAGTTGGGACAGGAAAAGCACAGATACGCAGTATTTT.

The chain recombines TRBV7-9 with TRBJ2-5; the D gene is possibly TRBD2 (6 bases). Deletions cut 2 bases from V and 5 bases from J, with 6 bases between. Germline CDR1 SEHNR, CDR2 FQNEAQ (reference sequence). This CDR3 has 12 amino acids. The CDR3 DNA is TGTGCCAGCAGCTTACGGGGGGAGACCCAGTACTTC. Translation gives CASSLRGETQYF. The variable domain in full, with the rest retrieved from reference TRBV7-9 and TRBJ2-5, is DTGVSQNPRHKITKRGQNVTFRCDPISEHNRLYWYRQTLGQGPEFLTYFQNEAQLEKSRLLSDRFSAERPKGSFSTLEIQRTEQGDSAMYLCASSLRGETQYFGPGTRLLVL.

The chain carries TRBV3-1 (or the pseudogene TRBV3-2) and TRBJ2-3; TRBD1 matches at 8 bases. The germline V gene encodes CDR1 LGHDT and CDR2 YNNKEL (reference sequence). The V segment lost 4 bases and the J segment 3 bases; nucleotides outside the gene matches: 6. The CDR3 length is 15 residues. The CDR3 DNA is TGTGCCAGCAGCCCCGCAGGGGGCGGGACAGATACGCAGTATTTT. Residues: CASSPAGGGTDTQYF.

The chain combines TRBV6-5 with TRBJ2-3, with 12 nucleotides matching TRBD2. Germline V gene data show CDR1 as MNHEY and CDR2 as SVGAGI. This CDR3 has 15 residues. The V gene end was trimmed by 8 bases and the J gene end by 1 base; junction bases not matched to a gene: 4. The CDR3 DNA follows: TGTGCCAGCGGATCTAGCGGGGGGGGCACAGATACGCAGTATTTT. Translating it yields CASGSSGGGTDTQYF.

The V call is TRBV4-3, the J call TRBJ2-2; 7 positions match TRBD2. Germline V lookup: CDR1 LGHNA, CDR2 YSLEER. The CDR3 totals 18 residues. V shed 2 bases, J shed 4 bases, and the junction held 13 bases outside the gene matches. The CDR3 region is CASSQRVEETSRTGELFF. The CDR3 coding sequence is TGCGCCAGCAGCCAACGCGTGGAGGAGACTAGCCGCACCGGGGAGCTGTTTTTT.

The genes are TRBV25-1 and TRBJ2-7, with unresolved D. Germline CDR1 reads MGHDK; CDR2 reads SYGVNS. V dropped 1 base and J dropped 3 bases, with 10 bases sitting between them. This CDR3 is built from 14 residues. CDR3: CASSESGWLYEQYF. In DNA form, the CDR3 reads TGTGCCAGCAGTGAATCTGGCTGGCTCTACGAGCAGTACTTC.

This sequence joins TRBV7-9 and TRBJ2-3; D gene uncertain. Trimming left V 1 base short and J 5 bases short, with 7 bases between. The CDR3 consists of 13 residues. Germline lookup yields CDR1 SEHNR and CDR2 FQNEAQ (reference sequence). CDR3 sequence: CASSLVLGDTQYF. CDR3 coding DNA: TGTGCCAGCAGCTTAGTTCTAGGAGATACGCAGTATTTT.

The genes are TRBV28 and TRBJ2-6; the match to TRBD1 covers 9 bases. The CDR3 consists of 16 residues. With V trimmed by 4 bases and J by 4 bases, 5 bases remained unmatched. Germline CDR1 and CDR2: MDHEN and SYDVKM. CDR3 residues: CASSSRTGAGANVLTF. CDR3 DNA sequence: TGTGCCAGCAGTTCTCGGACAGGGGCCGGGGCCAACGTCCTGACTTTC.

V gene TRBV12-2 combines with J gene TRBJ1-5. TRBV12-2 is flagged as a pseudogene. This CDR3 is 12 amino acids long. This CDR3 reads CASRSKCGPQHF. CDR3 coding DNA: TGTGCAAGTCGCTCAAAATGCGGGCCCCAGCATTTT.

The CDR3 DNA follows: TGTGCCTGGAGCCTCAACACTGAAGCTTTCTTT. This encodes CAWSLNTEAFF. The chain links TRBV30 to TRBJ1-1; no clear D gene. Germline loops: CDR1 GTSNPN, CDR2 SVGIG (reference sequence). This CDR3 region has 11 residues. Trimming left V 3 bases short and J 2 bases short, with 4 bases between.

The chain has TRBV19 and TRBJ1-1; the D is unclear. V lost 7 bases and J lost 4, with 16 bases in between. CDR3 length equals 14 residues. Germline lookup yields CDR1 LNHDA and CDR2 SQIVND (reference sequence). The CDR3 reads CASTPNVASTEAFF. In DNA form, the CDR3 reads TGTGCCAGTACTCCAAACGTGGCCAGCACTGAAGCTTTCTTT.